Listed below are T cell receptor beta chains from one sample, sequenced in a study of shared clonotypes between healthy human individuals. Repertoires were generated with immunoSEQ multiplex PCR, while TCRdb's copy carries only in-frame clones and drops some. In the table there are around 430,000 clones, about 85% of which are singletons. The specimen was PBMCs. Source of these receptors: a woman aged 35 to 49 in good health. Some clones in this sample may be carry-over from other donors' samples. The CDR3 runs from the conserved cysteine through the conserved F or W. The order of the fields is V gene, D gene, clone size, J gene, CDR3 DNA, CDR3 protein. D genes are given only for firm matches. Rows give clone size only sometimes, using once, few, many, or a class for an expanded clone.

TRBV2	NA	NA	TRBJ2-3	TGTGCCAGCAGTGGCGGTCTTTCTACAGATACGCAGTATTTT	CASSGGLSTDTQYF
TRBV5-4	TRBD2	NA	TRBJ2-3	TGTGCCAGCAGCCAGCTAGCGGTCACAGATACGCAGTATTTT	CASSQLAVTDTQYF
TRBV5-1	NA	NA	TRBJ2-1	TGCGCCAGCAGCTTGGATCAGGGGGGAGTTAATGAGCAGTTCTTC	CASSLDQGGVNEQFF
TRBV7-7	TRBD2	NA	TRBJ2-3	TGTGCTAGCAGCCACGGGGGGGCCAATCCAGATACGCAGTATTTT	CASSHGGANPDTQYF
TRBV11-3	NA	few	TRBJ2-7	TGTGCCAGCAGCTTGGGGCGGGGCTACGAGCAGTACTTC	CASSLGRGYEQYF
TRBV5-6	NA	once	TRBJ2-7	TGTGCCAGCAGCTTGGGGATCGCGGAAGCCTACGAGCAGTACTTC	CASSLGIAEAYEQYF
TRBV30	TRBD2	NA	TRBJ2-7	TGTGCCTGGAGTCAGGCTAGCGGAAGCCAGCGCTCCTACGAGCAGTACTTC	CAWSQASGSQRSYEQYF
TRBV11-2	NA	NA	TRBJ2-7	TGTGCCAGCAGCCCCCGGGGTGGCTACGAGCAGTACTTC	CASSPRGGYEQYF
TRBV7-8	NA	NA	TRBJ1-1	TGTGCCAGCAGCTTGAGGGGCGGTCGGAACACTGAAGCTTTCTTT	CASSLRGGRNTEAFF
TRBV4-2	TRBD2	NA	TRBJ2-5	TGTGCCAGCAGCCAAGAGGAGCGGGAGGCAGAGGCCCAGTACTTC	CASSQEEREAEAQYF
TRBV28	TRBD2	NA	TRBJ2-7	TGTGCCAGCAGTTTGGGACTAGCGGGAGTCTTTAGCTACGAGCAGTACTTC	CASSLGLAGVFSYEQYF
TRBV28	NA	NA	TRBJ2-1	TGTGCCAGCAGTCCCCCCCGTTGGGCGAATGAGCAGTTCTTC	CASSPPRWANEQFF
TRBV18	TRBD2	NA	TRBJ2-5	TGTGCCAGCTCAGAGCGGGGATACCAAGAGACCCAGTACTTC	CASSERGYQETQYF
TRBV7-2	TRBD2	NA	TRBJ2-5	TGTGCCAGCAGCCTAGGGCGTAGCGGGAGAGGGGAGACCCAGTACTTC	CASSLGRSGRGETQYF
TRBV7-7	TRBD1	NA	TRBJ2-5	TGTGCCAGCAGCTTAGGGACGACAGGGCAGGGTGGGACCCAGTACTTC	CASSLGTTGQGGTQYF
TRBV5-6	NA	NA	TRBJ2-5	TGTGCCAGCAGCTTGCAGGTTGGAGAGACCCAGTACTTC	CASSLQVGETQYF
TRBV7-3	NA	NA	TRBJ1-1	TGTGCCAGCAGCGCACAACAGGGCATGAACACTGAAGCTTTCTTT	CASSAQQGMNTEAFF
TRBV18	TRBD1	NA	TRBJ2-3	TGTGCCAGCTCAGGCCCCGGGACAGGGGGCTGGGATACGCAGTATTTT	CASSGPGTGGWDTQYF
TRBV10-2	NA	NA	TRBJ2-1	TGCGCCAGCAGTGATGTGGCAAGCTCCTACAATGAGCAGTTCTTC	CASSDVASSYNEQFF
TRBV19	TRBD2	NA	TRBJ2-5	TGTGCCAGTAGCCCGGATAGCGGGAGTCCCGGGGGAGAGACCCAGTACTTC	CASSPDSGSPGGETQYF
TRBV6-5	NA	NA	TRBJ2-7	TGTGCCAGCAGCGGACTTAGCTCCTACGAGCAGTACTTC	CASSGLSSYEQYF
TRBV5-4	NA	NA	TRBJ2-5	TGTGCCAGCAGCTTGGACAGTCAAGAGACCCAGTACTTC	CASSLDSQETQYF
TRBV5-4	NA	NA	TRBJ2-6	TGTGCCAGCACCTCCCGTAGCTCTGGGGCCAACGTCCTGACTTTC	CASTSRSSGANVLTF
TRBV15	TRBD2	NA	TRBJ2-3	TGTGCCACCAGCAGAGTGGCCTTTAGCGGGAGGTTTGATACGCAGTATTTT	CATSRVAFSGRFDTQYF
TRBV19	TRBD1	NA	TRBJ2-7	TGTGCCAGTAGTCCCCGGACAGGGCCGGACGAGCAGTACTTC	CASSPRTGPDEQYF
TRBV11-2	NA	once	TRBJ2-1	TGTGCCAGCAGCAATTTGGCGGGACCCTACAATGAGCAGTTCTTC	CASSNLAGPYNEQFF
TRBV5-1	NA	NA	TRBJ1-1	TGCGCCAGCAGCTTGGATTCAGGGGACTGGTTCACTGAAGCTTTCTTT	CASSLDSGDWFTEAFF
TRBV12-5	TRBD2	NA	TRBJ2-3	TGTGCTAGTGGGACTAGCGGGAGCCCGGATACGCAGTATTTT	CASGTSGSPDTQYF
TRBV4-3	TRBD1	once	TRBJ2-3	TGCGCCAGCAGCCCTTCTGGGGCAGGGGGTTCGGGGCAGTATTTT	CASSPSGAGGSGQYF
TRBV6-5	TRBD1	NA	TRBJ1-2	TGTGCCAGCAGTCCACAGGGGCTTAACTATGGCTACACCTTC	CASSPQGLNYGYTF
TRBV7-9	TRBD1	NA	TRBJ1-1	TGTGCCAGCAGCAAGACAGGGAGCCAGTCTGAAGCTTTCTTT	CASSKTGSQSEAFF
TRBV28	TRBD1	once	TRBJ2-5	TGTGCCAGCAGTTTTCCCGGGACAGGGGGTCGGGAGACCCAGTACTTC	CASSFPGTGGRETQYF
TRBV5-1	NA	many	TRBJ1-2	TGCGCCAGCGGGGCAGGGGATAACTATGGCTACACCTTC	CASGAGDNYGYTF
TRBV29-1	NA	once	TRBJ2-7	TGCAGCGTTGTACGGGCCTACGAGCAGTACTTC	CSVVRAYEQYF
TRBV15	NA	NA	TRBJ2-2	TGTGCCACCAGCAGACGGTGGGGGAACACCGGGGAGCTGTTTTTT	CATSRRWGNTGELFF
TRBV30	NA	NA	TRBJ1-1	TGTGCCTGGAGAAGGCCCCAAGGGGGGTACTCTGAAGCTTTCTTT	CAWRRPQGGYSEAFF
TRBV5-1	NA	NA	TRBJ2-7	TGCGCCAGCAGCTTGGTCCAGGGTGGGTACGAGCAGTACTTC	CASSLVQGGYEQYF